This TCR beta chain was found in a study of CD8+ T cells in alopecia areata. The V end lost 1 base, the J end lost 1 base, and 8 bases lay between the germline ends. CDR3 length: 15 amino acids. CDR1 is SQVTM and CDR2 is ANQGSEA in the germline V gene. Once RNA had been extracted, it was reverse transcribed into cDNA to act as the sequencing template. Assay used: immunoSEQ multiplex PCR; TCRdb lists only in-frame clones, some missing. The sample contains 150,000 to 200,000 clones, 40% to 65% of which appear only once. The treatment was: oral pan-JAK inhibitor, 5-10 mg twice daily. This rearrangement joins TRBV29-1 to TRBJ2-6; unclear D gene. The TCR comes from a human donor with alopecia areata. The sample in question was CD8+ T cells sorted from blood, obtained at week 24, from a patient treated with tofacitinib. CDR3 region: CSVEVRLSGANVLTF. The CDR3 coding sequence is TGCAGCGTTGAAGTTAGGTTATCTGGGGCCAACGTCCTGACTTTC.